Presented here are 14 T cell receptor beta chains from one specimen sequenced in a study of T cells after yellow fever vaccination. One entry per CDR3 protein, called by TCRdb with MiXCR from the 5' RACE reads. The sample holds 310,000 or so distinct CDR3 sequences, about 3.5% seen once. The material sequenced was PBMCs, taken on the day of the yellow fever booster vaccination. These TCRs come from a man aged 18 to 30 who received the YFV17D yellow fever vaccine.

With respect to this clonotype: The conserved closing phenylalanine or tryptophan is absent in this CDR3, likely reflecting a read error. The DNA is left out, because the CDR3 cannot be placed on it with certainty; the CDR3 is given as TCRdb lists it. The CDR3 sequence: CASSQGRHSEL. The chain joins TRBV3-1 to TRBJ2-3. Germline V lookup: CDR1 LGHDT, CDR2 YNNKEL (reference sequence). The CDR3 has 11 amino acids, counting both end residues.

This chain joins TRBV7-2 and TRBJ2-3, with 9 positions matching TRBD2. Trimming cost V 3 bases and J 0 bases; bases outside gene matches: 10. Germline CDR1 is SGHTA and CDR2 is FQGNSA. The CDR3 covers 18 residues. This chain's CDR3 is CASSFGLFSGSSTDTQYF. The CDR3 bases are TGTGCCAGCAGCTTCGGACTTTTTAGCGGGAGTAGCACAGATACGCAGTATTTT. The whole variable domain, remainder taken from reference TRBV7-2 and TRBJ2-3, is GAGVSQSPSNKVTEKGKDVELRCDPISGHTALYWYRQSLGQGLEFLIYFQGNSAPDKSGLPSDRFSAERTGGSVSTLTIQRTQQEDSAVYLCASSFGLFSGSSTDTQYFGPGTRLTVL.

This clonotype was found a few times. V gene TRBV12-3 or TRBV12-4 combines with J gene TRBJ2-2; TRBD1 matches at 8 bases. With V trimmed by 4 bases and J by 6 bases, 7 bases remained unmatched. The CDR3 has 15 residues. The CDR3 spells CASSSGQEGPGELFF. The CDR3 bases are TGTGCCAGCAGTTCGGGACAGGAGGGGCCCGGGGAGCTGTTTTTT.

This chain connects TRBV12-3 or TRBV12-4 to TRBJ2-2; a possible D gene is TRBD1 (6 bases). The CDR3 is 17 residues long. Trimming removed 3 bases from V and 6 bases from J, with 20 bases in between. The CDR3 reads CASSLQGTMFVAGELFF. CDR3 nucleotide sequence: TGTGCCAGCAGTTTGCAGGGGACGATGTTTGTTGCCGGGGAGCTGTTTTTT.

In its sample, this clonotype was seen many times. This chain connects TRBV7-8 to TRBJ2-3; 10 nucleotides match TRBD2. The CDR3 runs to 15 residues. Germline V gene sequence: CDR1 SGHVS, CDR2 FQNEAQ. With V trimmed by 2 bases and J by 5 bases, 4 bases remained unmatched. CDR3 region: CASSLQRGGRDTQYF. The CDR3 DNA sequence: TGTGCCAGCAGCTTACAGCGGGGGGGCCGAGATACGCAGTATTTT. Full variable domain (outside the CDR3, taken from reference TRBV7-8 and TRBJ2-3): GAGVSQSPRYKVAKRGQDVALRCDPISGHVSLFWYQQALGQGPEFLTYFQNEAQLDKSGLPSDRFFAERPEGSVSTLKIQRTQQEDSAVYLCASSLQRGGRDTQYFGPGTRLTVL.

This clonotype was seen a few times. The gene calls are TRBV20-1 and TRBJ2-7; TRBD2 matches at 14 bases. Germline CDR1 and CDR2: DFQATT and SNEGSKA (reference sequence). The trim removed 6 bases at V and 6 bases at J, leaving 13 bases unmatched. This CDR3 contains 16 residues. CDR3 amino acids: CSARKSGTSGGGEQYF. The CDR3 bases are TGCAGTGCCAGGAAATCCGGGACTAGCGGGGGAGGCGAGCAGTACTTC.

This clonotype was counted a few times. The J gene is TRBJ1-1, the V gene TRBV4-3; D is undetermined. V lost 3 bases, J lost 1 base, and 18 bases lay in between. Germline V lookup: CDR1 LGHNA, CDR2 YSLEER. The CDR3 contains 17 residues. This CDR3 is CASSHSSKGWENTEAFF. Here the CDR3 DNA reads TGCGCCAGCAGCCACTCAAGTAAAGGGTGGGAGAACACTGAAGCTTTCTTT.

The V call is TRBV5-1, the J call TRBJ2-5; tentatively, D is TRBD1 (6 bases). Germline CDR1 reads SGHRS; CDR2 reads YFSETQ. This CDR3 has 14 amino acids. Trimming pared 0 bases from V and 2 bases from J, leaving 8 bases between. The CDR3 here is CASSLAGQQETQYF. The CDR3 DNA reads TGCGCCAGCAGCTTGGCAGGACAGCAAGAGACCCAGTACTTC.

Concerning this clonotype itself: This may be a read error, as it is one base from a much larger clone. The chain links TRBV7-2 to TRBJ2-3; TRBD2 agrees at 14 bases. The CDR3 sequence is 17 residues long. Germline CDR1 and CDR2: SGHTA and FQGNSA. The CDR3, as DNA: TGTGCCAGCAGCTTTGGACTAGCGGGGGGCCGTGGAGATACGCTGTATTTT. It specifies CASSFGLAGGRGDTLYF.

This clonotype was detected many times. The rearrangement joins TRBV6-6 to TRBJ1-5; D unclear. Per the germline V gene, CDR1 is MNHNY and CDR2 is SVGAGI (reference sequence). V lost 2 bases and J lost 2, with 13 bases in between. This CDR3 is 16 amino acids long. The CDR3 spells CASSYGPGGGNQPQHF. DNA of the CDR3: TGTGCCAGCAGTTACGGGCCCGGTGGGGGCAATCAGCCCCAGCATTTT.

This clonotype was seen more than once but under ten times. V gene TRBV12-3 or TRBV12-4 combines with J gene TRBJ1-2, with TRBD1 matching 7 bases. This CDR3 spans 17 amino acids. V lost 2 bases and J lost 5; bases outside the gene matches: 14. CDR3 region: CASSLLPVRQGGYGYTF. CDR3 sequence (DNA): TGTGCCAGCAGTTTACTACCCGTCCGACAGGGTGGATATGGCTACACCTTC.

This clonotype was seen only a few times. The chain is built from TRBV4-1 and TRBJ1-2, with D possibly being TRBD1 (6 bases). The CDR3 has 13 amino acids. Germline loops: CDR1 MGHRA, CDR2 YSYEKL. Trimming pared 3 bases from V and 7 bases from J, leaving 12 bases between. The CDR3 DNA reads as TGCGCCAGCAGCCAGACAGGAATAGGTGGCTACACCTTC. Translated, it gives CASSQTGIGGYTF.

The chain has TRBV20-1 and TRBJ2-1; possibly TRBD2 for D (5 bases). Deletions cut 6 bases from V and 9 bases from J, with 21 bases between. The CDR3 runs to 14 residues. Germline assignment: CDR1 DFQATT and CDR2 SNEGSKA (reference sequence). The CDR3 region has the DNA TGCAGTGCCGCAAGGGTAGAAGCGGCAGGTGAGCAGTTCTTC. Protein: CSAARVEAAGEQFF.

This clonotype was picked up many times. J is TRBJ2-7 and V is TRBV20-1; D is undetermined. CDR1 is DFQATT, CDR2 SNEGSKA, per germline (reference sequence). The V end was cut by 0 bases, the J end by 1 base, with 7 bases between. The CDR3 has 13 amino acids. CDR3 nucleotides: TGCAGTGCTAGAGAGATAGTTTCCTACGAGCAGTACTTC. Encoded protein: CSAREIVSYEQYF.